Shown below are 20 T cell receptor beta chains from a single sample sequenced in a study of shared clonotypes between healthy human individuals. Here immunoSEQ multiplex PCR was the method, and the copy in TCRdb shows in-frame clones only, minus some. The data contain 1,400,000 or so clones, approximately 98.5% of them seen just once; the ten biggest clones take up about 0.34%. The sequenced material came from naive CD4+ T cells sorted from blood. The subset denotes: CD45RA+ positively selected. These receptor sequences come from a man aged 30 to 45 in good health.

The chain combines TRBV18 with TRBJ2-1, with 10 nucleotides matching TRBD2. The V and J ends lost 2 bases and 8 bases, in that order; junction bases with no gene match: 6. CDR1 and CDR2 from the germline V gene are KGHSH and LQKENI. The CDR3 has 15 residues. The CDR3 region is CASSPSSGSRDEQFF. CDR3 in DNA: TGTGCCAGCTCACCATCTAGCGGGAGTCGAGATGAGCAGTTCTTC.

The CDR3 sequence is CASSSVLPGELFF. The CDR3 coding sequence is TGTGCCAGCAGTTCCGTTTTGCCCGGGGAGCTGTTTTTT. This chain links TRBV28 with TRBJ2-2; D gene unclear. Germline assignment: CDR1 MDHEN and CDR2 SYDVKM. With 4 bases removed from V and 6 bases from J, the gap between germline ends came to 9 bases. This CDR3 is 13 amino acids long.

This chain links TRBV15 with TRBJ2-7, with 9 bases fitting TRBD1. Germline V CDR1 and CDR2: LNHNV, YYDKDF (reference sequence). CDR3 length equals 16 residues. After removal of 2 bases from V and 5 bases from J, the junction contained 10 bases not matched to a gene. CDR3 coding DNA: TGTGCCACCAGCAGACTGGACAGGGGCTACCTCAACGAGCAGTACTTC. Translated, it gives CATSRLDRGYLNEQYF.

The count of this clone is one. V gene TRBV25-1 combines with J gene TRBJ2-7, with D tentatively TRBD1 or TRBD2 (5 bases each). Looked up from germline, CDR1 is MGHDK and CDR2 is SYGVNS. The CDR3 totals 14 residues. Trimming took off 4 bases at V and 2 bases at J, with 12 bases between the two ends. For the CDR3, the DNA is TGTGCCAGCAGTGGAGGGGCCAGCACCTACGAGCAGTACTTC. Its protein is CASSGGASTYEQYF.

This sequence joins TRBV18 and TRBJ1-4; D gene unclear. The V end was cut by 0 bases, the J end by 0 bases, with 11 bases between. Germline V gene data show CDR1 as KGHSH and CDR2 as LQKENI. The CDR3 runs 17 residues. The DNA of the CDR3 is TGTGCCAGCTCACCACCGGCCACAATTGCAACTAATGAAAAACTGTTTTTT. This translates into CASSPPATIATNEKLFF.

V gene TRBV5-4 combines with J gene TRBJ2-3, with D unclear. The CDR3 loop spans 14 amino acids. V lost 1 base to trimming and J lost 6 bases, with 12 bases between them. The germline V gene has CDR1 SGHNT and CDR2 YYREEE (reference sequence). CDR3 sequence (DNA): TGTGCCAGCAGCTTGAGCAAGACTGGGGATACGCAGTATTTT. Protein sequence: CASSLSKTGDTQYF.

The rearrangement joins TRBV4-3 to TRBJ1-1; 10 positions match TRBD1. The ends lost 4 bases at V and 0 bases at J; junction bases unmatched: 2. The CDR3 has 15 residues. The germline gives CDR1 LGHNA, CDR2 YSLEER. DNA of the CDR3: TGCGCCAGCAGCCGAGGGACAGGGGTGAACACTGAAGCTTTCTTT. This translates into CASSRGTGVNTEAFF.

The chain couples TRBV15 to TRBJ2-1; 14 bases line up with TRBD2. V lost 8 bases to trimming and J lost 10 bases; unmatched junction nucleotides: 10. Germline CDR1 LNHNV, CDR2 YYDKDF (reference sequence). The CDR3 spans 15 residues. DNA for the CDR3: TGTGCCACCGGCCAGACTAGCGGGAGGGCATTAGAGCAGTTCTTC. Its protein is CATGQTSGRALEQFF. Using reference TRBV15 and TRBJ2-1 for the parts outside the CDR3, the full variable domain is DAMVIQNPRYQVTQFGKPVTLSCSQTLNHNVMYWYQQKSSQAPKLLFHYYDKDFNNEADTPDNFQSRRPNTSFCFLDIRSPGLGDTAMYLCATGQTSGRALEQFFGPGTRLTVL.

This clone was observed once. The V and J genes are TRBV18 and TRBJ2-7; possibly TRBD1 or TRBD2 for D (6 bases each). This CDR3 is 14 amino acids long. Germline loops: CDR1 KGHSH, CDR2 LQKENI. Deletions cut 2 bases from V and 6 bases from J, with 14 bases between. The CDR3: CASSPAGGAAEQYF. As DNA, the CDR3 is TGTGCCAGCTCACCAGCCGGGGGCGCGGCCGAGCAGTACTTC.

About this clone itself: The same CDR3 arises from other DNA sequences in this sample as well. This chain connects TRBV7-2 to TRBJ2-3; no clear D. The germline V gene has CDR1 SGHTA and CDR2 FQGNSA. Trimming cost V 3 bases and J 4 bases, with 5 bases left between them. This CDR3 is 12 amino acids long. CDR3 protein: CASSFRADTQYF. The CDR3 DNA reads TGTGCCAGCAGCTTTAGGGCAGATACGCAGTATTTT.

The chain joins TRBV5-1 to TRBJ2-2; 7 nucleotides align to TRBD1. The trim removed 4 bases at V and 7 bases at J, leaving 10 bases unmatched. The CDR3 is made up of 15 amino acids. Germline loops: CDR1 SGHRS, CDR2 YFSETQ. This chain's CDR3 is CASSAGTGVHGELFF. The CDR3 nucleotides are TGCGCCAGCAGCGCGGGTACAGGGGTTCACGGGGAGCTGTTTTTT.

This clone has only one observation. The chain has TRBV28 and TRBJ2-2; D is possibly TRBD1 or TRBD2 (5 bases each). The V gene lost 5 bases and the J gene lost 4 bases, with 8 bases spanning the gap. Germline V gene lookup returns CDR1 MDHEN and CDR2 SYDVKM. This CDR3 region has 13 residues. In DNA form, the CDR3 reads TGTGCCAGCAGTAGAGGGGCCACCGGGGAGCTGTTTTTT. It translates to CASSRGATGELFF.

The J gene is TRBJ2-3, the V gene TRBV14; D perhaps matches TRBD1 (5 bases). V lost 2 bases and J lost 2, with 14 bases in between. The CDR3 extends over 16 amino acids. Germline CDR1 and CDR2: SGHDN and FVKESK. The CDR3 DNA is TGTGCCAGCAGCCAATTTAGGGGAAGGTCCACAGATACGCAGTATTTT. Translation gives CASSQFRGRSTDTQYF.

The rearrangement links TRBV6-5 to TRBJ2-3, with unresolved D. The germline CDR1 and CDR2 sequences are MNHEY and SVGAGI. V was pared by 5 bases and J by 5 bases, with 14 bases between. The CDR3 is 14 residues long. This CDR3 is CASSRAQEIDTQYF. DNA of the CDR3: TGTGCCAGCAGTCGCGCCCAAGAGATAGATACGCAGTATTTT.

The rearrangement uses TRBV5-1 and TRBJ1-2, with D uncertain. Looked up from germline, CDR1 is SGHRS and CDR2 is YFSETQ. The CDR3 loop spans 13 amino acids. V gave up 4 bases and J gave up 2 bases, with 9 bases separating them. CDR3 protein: CASSIDDNYGYTF. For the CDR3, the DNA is TGCGCCAGCAGCATCGACGACAACTATGGCTACACCTTC.

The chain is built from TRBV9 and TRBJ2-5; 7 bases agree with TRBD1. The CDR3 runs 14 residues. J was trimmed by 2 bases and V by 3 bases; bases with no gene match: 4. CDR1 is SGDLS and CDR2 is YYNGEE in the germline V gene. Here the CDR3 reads CASSGRDRQETQYF. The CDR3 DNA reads TGTGCCAGCAGCGGCCGGGACAGACAAGAGACCCAGTACTTC. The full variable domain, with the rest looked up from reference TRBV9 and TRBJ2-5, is DSGVTQTPKHLITATGQRVTLRCSPRSGDLSVYWYQQSLDQGLQFLIQYYNGEERAKGNILERFSAQQFPDLHSELNLSSLELGDSALYFCASSGRDRQETQYFGPGTRLLVL.

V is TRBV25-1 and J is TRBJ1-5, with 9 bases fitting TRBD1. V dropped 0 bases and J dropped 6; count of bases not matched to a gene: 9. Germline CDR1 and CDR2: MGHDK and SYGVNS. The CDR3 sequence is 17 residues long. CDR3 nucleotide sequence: TGTGCCAGCAGTGAATACCGGCGGGACAGGGTCGGTCAGCCCCAGCATTTT. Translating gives CASSEYRRDRVGQPQHF. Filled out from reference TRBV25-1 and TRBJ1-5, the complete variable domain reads EADIYQTPRYLVIGTGKKITLECSQTMGHDKMYWYQQDPGMELHLIHYSYGVNSTEKGDLSSESTVSRIRTEHFPLTLESARPSHTSQYLCASSEYRRDRVGQPQHFGDGTRLSIL.

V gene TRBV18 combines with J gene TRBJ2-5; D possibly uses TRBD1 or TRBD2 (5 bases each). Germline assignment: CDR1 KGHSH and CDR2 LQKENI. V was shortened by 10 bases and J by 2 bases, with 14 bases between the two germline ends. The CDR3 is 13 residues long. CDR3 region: CATSQWGQETQYF. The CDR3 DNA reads TGTGCCACCTCCCAGTGGGGGCAAGAGACCCAGTACTTC.

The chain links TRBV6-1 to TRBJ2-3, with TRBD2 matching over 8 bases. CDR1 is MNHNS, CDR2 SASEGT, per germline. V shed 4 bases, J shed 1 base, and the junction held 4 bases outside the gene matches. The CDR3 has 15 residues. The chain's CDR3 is CASSGLAQRTDTQYF. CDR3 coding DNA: TGTGCCAGCAGTGGACTAGCGCAACGCACAGATACGCAGTATTTT.

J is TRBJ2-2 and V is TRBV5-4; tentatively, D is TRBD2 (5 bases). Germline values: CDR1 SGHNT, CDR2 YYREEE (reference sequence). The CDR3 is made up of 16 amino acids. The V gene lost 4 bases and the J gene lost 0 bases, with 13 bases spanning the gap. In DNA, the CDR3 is TGTGCCAGCAGCCCGCGGACTCTTTCGAACACCGGGGAGCTGTTTTTT. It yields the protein CASSPRTLSNTGELFF. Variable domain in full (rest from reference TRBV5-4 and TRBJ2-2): ETGVTQSPTHLIKTRGQQVTLRCSSQSGHNTVSWYQQALGQGPQFIFQYYREEENGRGNFPPRFSGLQFPNYSSELNVNALELDDSALYLCASSPRTLSNTGELFFGEGSRLTVL.